One and the same sample provided the 32 T cell receptor beta chains below, sequenced in a study of CD8+ T cells in alopecia areata. Reverse transcription of extracted RNA yielded cDNA, which provided the sequencing template. Measured with immunoSEQ multiplex PCR; TCRdb has only the in-frame clones, and not every one. This table has more than 150,000 clones, 51% appearing once. Treatment indicated: oral pan-JAK inhibitor, 5-10 mg twice daily. The source was CD8+ T cells sorted from blood, collected at roughly week 52, from a patient treated with tofacitinib. The receptors here all came from a human donor with alopecia areata.

This clone showed up just a few times. The V gene is TRBV5-5, the J gene TRBJ1-6, with D unclear. This CDR3 comprises 15 residues. The germline V gene encodes CDR1 SGHKS and CDR2 YYEKEE (reference sequence). The V gene lost 2 bases and the J gene lost 9 bases, with 15 bases spanning the gap. DNA for the CDR3: TGTGCCAGCAGCTTTGGCCCCGGGATGGGTTCACCCCTCCACTTT. It encodes CASSFGPGMGSPLHF.

V gene TRBV11-2 combines with J gene TRBJ2-2; D uncertain. Germline V gives CDR1 SGHAT, CDR2 FQNNGV. This CDR3 is 15 amino acids long. Trimming pared 0 bases from V and 5 bases from J, leaving 10 bases between. CDR3 sequence: CASSLELGRTGELFF. DNA of the CDR3: TGTGCCAGCAGCTTAGAGTTAGGACGAACCGGGGAGCTGTTTTTT.

In this sample, this clone turned up once. J is TRBJ2-7 and V is TRBV13; D ambiguous. V lost 3 bases to trimming and J lost 3 bases, with 6 bases between them. The germline V gene encodes CDR1 PRHDT and CDR2 FYEKMQ (reference sequence). The CDR3 contains 12 residues. The CDR3 loop reads CASSLESYEQYF. In nucleotides, the CDR3 is TGTGCCAGCAGCTTGGAGAGCTACGAGCAGTACTTC.

This clone appeared once. V gene TRBV20-1 combines with J gene TRBJ1-1, with D uncertain. This CDR3 spans 11 amino acids. Looked up from germline, CDR1 is DFQATT and CDR2 is SNEGSKA (reference sequence). Trimming left V 7 bases short and J 7 bases short, with 13 bases between. CDR3 bases: TGCAGTGTCCTCGAGGCCGGTGAAGCTTTCTTT. Translating it yields CSVLEAGEAFF.

V and J are TRBV29-1 and TRBJ2-2, with 7 bases matching TRBD1. V was pared by 0 bases and J by 0 bases, with 7 bases of the junction left unmatched. The CDR3 consists of 17 residues. Germline-derived CDR1 and CDR2 are SQVTM and ANQGSEA. In nucleotides, the CDR3 is TGCAGCGTTGAAGATGTCGACGGGACAGCGAACACCGGGGAGCTGTTTTTT. It yields the protein CSVEDVDGTANTGELFF.

V is TRBV10-3 and J is TRBJ2-5; D uncertain. The germline V gene has CDR1 ENHRY and CDR2 SYGVKD. Trimming pared 2 bases from V and 9 bases from J, leaving 10 bases between. CDR3 length equals 12 residues. The CDR3 DNA is TGTGCCATCAGTGAGGGCCCGATGGCCCAGTACTTC. As protein: CAISEGPMAQYF.

The chain uses TRBV29-1 and TRBJ1-3; perhaps TRBD1 as D (5 bases). The V gene's germline CDR1 is SQVTM and CDR2 ANQGSEA. This CDR3 has 16 amino acids. Trimming took 7 bases from V and 3 from J, leaving 22 bases between them. CDR3 nucleotides: TGCAGCGCTAGATCCTGGGGGGAATCTAGTGGAAACACCATATATTTT. Its translation: CSARSWGESSGNTIYF.

V and J are TRBV7-8 and TRBJ2-1; TRBD2 matches 11 bases. V was pared by 4 bases and J by 10 bases, with 9 bases of the junction left unmatched. Germline loops: CDR1 SGHVS, CDR2 FQNEAQ. CDR3 length: 15 residues. The CDR3 DNA sequence: TGTGCCAGCAGCTCACTAGCGGGGGCCTTCCTGGAGCAGTTCTTC. Translation: CASSSLAGAFLEQFF.

This clone showed up just once. V and J are TRBV7-8 and TRBJ2-7; 8 bases match TRBD2. This CDR3 has 13 amino acids. Trimming removed 8 bases from V and 5 bases from J; junction bases left unmatched: 8. Germline loops: CDR1 SGHVS, CDR2 FQNEAQ. In nucleotides, the CDR3 is TGTGCCAGCCTCGGGAGCGGGGGCAACGAGCAGTACTTC. Protein sequence: CASLGSGGNEQYF.

The V gene is TRBV10-1, the J gene TRBJ1-1; 8 bases are a match to TRBD1. Per germline, CDR1 WNHNN and CDR2 SYGVQD (reference sequence). This CDR3 has 13 amino acids. CDR3 loop: CANPGTGNTEAFF. As DNA, the CDR3 is TGCGCTAACCCCGGGACAGGGAACACTGAAGCTTTCTTT.

This clone appeared a few times. V and J are TRBV13 and TRBJ2-1; TRBD2 might be the D (6 bases). The CDR3 totals 15 residues. Germline V gene data show CDR1 as PRHDT and CDR2 as FYEKMQ (reference sequence). Trimming stripped 7 bases from V and 1 base from J, with 14 bases between. The CDR3 here is CASTKEGRSYNEQFF. In nucleotides, the CDR3 is TGTGCCAGCACCAAGGAGGGCCGATCCTACAATGAGCAGTTCTTC.

DNA of the CDR3: TGTGCCATCAGTGAATCAGTGTTGGGGCAGCCCCAGCATTTT. This codes for CAISESVLGQPQHF. The chain carries TRBV10-3 and TRBJ1-5, with D uncertain. V shed 3 bases and J shed 7 bases, with 13 bases lying between them. Germline V gene sequence: CDR1 ENHRY, CDR2 SYGVKD. The CDR3 covers 14 residues.

This clone was found a few times. CDR3 bases: TGTGCCAGCAGCTTTAGTTGGGGTCCGTACACCGGGGAGCTGTTTTTT. Translation: CASSFSWGPYTGELFF. V gene TRBV7-4 combines with J gene TRBJ2-2; D is unclear. The CDR3 sequence is 16 residues long. Trimming pared 3 bases from V and 3 bases from J, leaving 14 bases between. Germline CDR1 and CDR2: SGHVT and SQSDAQ.

The chain carries TRBV10-3 and TRBJ2-7; 7 bases align to TRBD1. Germline loops: CDR1 ENHRY, CDR2 SYGVKD. J lost 2 bases, V lost 5 bases, and 6 bases had no gene match. The CDR3 is made up of 14 amino acids. The CDR3 DNA reads TGTGCCATCAGTCCGACAGGGAACCCCTACGAGCAGTACTTC. Encoded protein: CAISPTGNPYEQYF.

This clone showed up just a few times. The CDR3 spells CSVESGGSYEQYF. CDR3 in DNA: TGCAGCGTTGAGTCTGGGGGATCCTACGAGCAGTACTTC. The chain couples TRBV29-1 to TRBJ2-7; D is perhaps TRBD1 or TRBD2 (5 bases each). CDR1 is SQVTM and CDR2 is ANQGSEA in the germline V gene. Trimming took off 3 bases at V and 1 base at J, with 10 bases between the two ends. This CDR3 region has 13 residues.

V gene TRBV7-9 combines with J gene TRBJ1-2, with D hard to call. The germline CDR1 and CDR2 sequences are SEHNR and FQNEAQ (reference sequence). Trimming shortened V by 1 base and J by 1 base, and 4 bases separated the two germline ends. This CDR3 has 13 amino acids. The CDR3 sequence is CASSLVLNYGYTF. CDR3 nucleotide sequence: TGTGCCAGCAGCTTAGTGCTTAACTATGGCTACACCTTC.

The V gene is TRBV2, the J gene TRBJ2-3; D may be TRBD2 (5 bases). CDR3 size: 17 residues. Trimming took 9 bases from V and 2 from J, leaving 24 bases between them. Germline V lookup: CDR1 SNHLY, CDR2 FYNNEI. The CDR3, as DNA: TGTGCCAGTTTCTGGGAACCGAAGGACTCGAACACAGATACGCAGTATTTT. This sequence encodes CASFWEPKDSNTDTQYF.

The chain has TRBV29-1 and TRBJ2-7; D is perhaps TRBD2 (5 bases). The CDR3 is made up of 11 amino acids. The germline gives CDR1 SQVTM, CDR2 ANQGSEA. The germline V and J ends were trimmed by 3 bases and 3 bases, with 6 bases remaining between them. CDR3 amino acids: CSVDEGYEQYF. DNA for the CDR3: TGCAGCGTTGATGAGGGCTACGAGCAGTACTTC.

V gene TRBV5-1 combines with J gene TRBJ2-7; D might be TRBD1 (5 bases). The CDR3 sequence is 14 residues long. Germline CDR1 SGHRS, CDR2 YFSETQ. V lost 3 bases, J lost 0 bases, and 10 bases lay in between. The CDR3, as DNA: TGCGCCAGCAGCTGGGGTGGGGCCTCCTACGAGCAGTACTTC. Amino acids: CASSWGGASYEQYF.

This clone has only a few counts. This rearrangement joins TRBV6-1 to TRBJ2-5; D uncertain. The germline V gene encodes CDR1 MNHNS and CDR2 SASEGT. The CDR3 loop spans 15 amino acids. Trimming left V 10 bases short and J 4 bases short, with 22 bases between. As DNA, the CDR3 is TGTGCCACATCTACTGCCCTGGAGCGAGGAGAGACCCAGTACTTC. As protein: CATSTALERGETQYF.

This clone was recorded at least ten times. The genes are TRBV5-1 and TRBJ2-3, with D perhaps TRBD2 (7 bases). Trimming pared 4 bases from V and 2 bases from J, leaving 14 bases between. Germline values: CDR1 SGHRS, CDR2 YFSETQ. The CDR3 length is 15 residues. CDR3 loop: CASSPGGRYTDTQYF. The CDR3 DNA reads TGCGCCAGCAGCCCGGGGGGCCGTTACACAGATACGCAGTATTTT.

Concerning this clone itself: An end of the junction does not agree with germline; a read error may underlie this. The chain recombines TRBV7-9 with TRBJ2-7; D is unresolved. The CDR3 covers 12 residues. The germline V gene has CDR1 SEHNR and CDR2 FQNEAQ (reference sequence). The CDR3 loop reads CASSAATGQANF. Written as DNA, the CDR3 is TGTGCCAGCAGCGCGGCAACCGGGCAGGCGAACTTC.

Here the CDR3 reads CASSPRGAGGRWSQYF. CDR3 bases: TGTGCCAGCAGCCCCCGAGGGGCGGGGGGGCGATGGTCGCAGTATTTT. The rearrangement uses TRBV13 and TRBJ2-3; 9 nucleotides match TRBD2. This CDR3 is built from 16 residues. Germline V gene data show CDR1 as PRHDT and CDR2 as FYEKMQ (reference sequence). V was pared by 5 bases and J by 10 bases, with 16 bases of the junction left unmatched.

Concerning this clone: Relative to the germline gene, one junction end is altered; a read error may explain this. The V and J genes are TRBV30 and TRBJ2-1; TRBD1 aligns across 8 bases. CDR1 is GTSNPN and CDR2 is SVGIG in the germline V gene (reference sequence). CDR3 length: 12 residues. CDR3 amino acids: CAWTGHYNEQFF. DNA for the CDR3: TGTGCGTGGACAGGGCACTACAATGAGCAGTTCTTC.

The chain links TRBV21-1 to TRBJ2-7; TRBD1 was called by the table and not checked on the DNA. TRBV21-1 constitutes a pseudogene. The length of the CDR3 is 16 residues. CDR3 DNA: TGTGCCAGCAGCAAAGCGGGACAGGGAAGCTCCTACGAGCAGTACTTC. As protein: CASSKAGQGSSYEQYF.

The rearrangement links TRBV30 to TRBJ2-7; tentatively, D is TRBD1 (5 bases). Germline CDR1 and CDR2: GTSNPN and SVGIG (reference sequence). This CDR3 spans 14 amino acids. With 0 bases removed from V and 2 bases from J, the gap between germline ends came to 11 bases. The CDR3 reads CAWSVPQVPYEQYF. CDR3 sequence (DNA): TGTGCCTGGAGTGTACCACAGGTCCCCTACGAGCAGTACTTC.

This clone has a handful of counts. The chain joins TRBV6-4 to TRBJ2-1; D perhaps matches TRBD2 (5 bases). The CDR3 spans 16 residues. V lost 2 bases and J 3 bases, leaving 14 bases between the germline ends. Per the germline V gene, CDR1 is MRHNA and CDR2 is SNTAGT. This chain's CDR3 is CASSDRRTALYNEQFF. CDR3 coding DNA: TGTGCCAGCAGTGACCGTAGGACTGCACTCTACAATGAGCAGTTCTTC.

The rearrangement links TRBV15 to TRBJ1-5; 7 positions match TRBD1. V was clipped by 3 bases and J by 2 bases; unmatched bases: 4. The germline gives CDR1 LNHNV, CDR2 YYDKDF (reference sequence). The CDR3 length is 15 residues. As DNA, the CDR3 is TGTGCCACCAGCAGTGGGACAGAGGGCAATCAGCCCCAGCATTTT. Translating it yields CATSSGTEGNQPQHF.

This chain connects TRBV5-1 to TRBJ2-1; 10 nucleotides line up with TRBD2. V shed 4 bases and J 3 bases; nucleotides not matched to a gene: 4. Germline V CDR1 and CDR2: SGHRS, YFSETQ. This CDR3 is built from 15 residues. CDR3 bases: TGCGCCAGCAGCCCGGGACTAGCGAACTACAATGAGCAGTTCTTC. This gives the protein CASSPGLANYNEQFF.

The chain is built from TRBV29-1 and TRBJ1-2, with D possibly TRBD1 on 5 matching bases. The CDR3 is made up of 12 amino acids. Trimming cost V 0 bases and J 5 bases, with 7 bases left between them. Germline V gives CDR1 SQVTM, CDR2 ANQGSEA. The DNA for the CDR3 is TGCAGCGTTGAAGATCCAGGGTATGGCTACACCTTC. This gives the protein CSVEDPGYGYTF.

This rearrangement joins TRBV4-1 to TRBJ2-7, with D tentatively TRBD1 (5 bases). Germline V gene sequence: CDR1 MGHRA, CDR2 YSYEKL. V was trimmed by 1 base and J by 7 bases, leaving 5 bases between them. The CDR3 has 11 amino acids. Written as DNA, the CDR3 is TGCGCCAGCAGCCAAGGACAGGAGCAGTACTTC. It is translated as CASSQGQEQYF.

The chain employs TRBV13 and TRBJ1-2; perhaps TRBD1 as D (5 bases). V gave up 5 bases and J gave up 7 bases, with 23 bases separating them. CDR1 PRHDT and CDR2 FYEKMQ come from the germline V gene (reference sequence). The CDR3 sequence is 16 residues long. CDR3 DNA: TGTGCCAGCAGCCCCGCAGGGTGGCAGGGTGGAAGTGGCTACACCTTC. Translated, it gives CASSPAGWQGGSGYTF.